These T cell receptor beta chains were read from a single sample in a study of cytomegalovirus exposure and HLA in healthy donors. Sequencing used immunoSEQ multiplex PCR; TCRdb keeps in-frame clones, though not all of them. The table shows 170,000 or so clones, with around three quarters occurring only once. Source material: PBMCs. These receptors all come from a man aged 40-49 years in good health and CMV-seronegative. CDR3s include the opening cysteine and the closing phenylalanine or tryptophan. A D gene is named only where the DNA matches it firmly. Some rows have no size entry. The others give once, few or many, or a class for an expanded clone.

>TRBV6-6|TRBJ2-7|NA|NA
TGTGCCAGCAGTTACGAGTGGGAGCAGTACTTC
CASSYEWEQYF
>TRBV29-1|TRBJ1-4|NA|TRBD1
TGCAGCGCCGTGACAGGGATCGATAATGAAAAACTGTTTTTT
CSAVTGIDNEKLFF
>TRBV10-3|TRBJ1-1|NA|TRBD1
TGTGCCATCAGTGAAGCGACAGGGGGCGAAGCTTTCTTT
CAISEATGGEAFF
>TRBV6-6|TRBJ2-7|NA|TRBD1
TGTGCCAGCGCCGGGACAGGGGGGTACGAGCAGTACTTC
CASAGTGGYEQYF
>TRBV7-2|TRBJ1-6|NA|TRBD1
TGTGCCACCCACTTCGGGACAGGGGGCAGGAATTCACCCCTCCACTTT
CATHFGTGGRNSPLHF
>TRBV5-5|TRBJ1-1|NA|NA
TGTGCCAGCAGACAGACAGGCTCCGAAGCTTTCTTT
CASRQTGSEAFF
>TRBV9|TRBJ2-1|NA|NA
TGTGCCAGCAGCGTAGTCCCTAGCCACAATGAGCAGTTCTTC
CASSVVPSHNEQFF
>TRBV29-1|TRBJ1-2|NA|TRBD1
TGCAGCGTTGTCCCGACAGGGCCGAATGGCTACACCTTC
CSVVPTGPNGYTF
>TRBV9|TRBJ2-1|NA|TRBD2
TGTGCCAGCAGCGTCCAGACTAGCGGGGGGGCCAATGAGCAGTTCTTC
CASSVQTSGGANEQFF
>TRBV5-8|TRBJ1-6|NA|NA
TGTGCCAGCAGCCTGGGTCTTTATAATTCACCCCTCCACTTT
CASSLGLYNSPLHF
>TRBV18|TRBJ2-7|NA|NA
TGTGCCAGCTCGCGGACATCCACCTACGAGCAGTACTTC
CASSRTSTYEQYF
>TRBV19|TRBJ2-4|few|TRBD2
TGTGCCAGCAACGCGGGGGGAGACATTCAGTACTTC
CASNAGGDIQYF
>TRBV7-2|TRBJ1-5|NA|NA
TGTGCCAGCAGCCCGAACACAGGGTTGGGGCGAGTAGGTCAGCCCCAGCATTTT
CASSPNTGLGRVGQPQHF
>TRBV11-3|TRBJ2-7|NA|TRBD1
TGTGCCAGCAGCCCTAAGATTACAGGGGCGTGGGAGCAGTACTTC
CASSPKITGAWEQYF
>TRBV9|TRBJ2-3|few|NA
TGTGCCAGCAGTGAGGCGGGGGCCGTAGATACGCAGTATTTT
CASSEAGAVDTQYF
>TRBV7-6|TRBJ2-3|NA|NA
TGTGCCAGCAGCTTCGGCGGGGACGGCGCAGATACGCAGTATTTT
CASSFGGDGADTQYF
>TRBV6-5|TRBJ2-7|NA|TRBD2
TGTGCCAGCAGATACCGGACTAGCGGGAGCTACGAGCAGTACTTC
CASRYRTSGSYEQYF
>TRBV2|TRBJ1-1|NA|NA
TGTGCCAGCAGGCTGATCAGGGGTAACACTGAAGCTTTCTTT
CASRLIRGNTEAFF
>TRBV7-8|TRBJ2-3|NA|TRBD2
TGTGCCAGCAGCCCCCGGCGGGAGAGAGCAGATACGCAGTATTTT
CASSPRRERADTQYF
>TRBV4-1|TRBJ1-5|NA|TRBD1
TGCGCCAGCAGCCGAGGAGGACAGGGCAGAGATCAGCCCCAGCATTTT
CASSRGGQGRDQPQHF
>TRBV5-1|TRBJ2-3|NA|TRBD2
TGCGCCAGCAGCCCCGGACTAGCGGGGGGCCTAGATACGCAGTATTTT
CASSPGLAGGLDTQYF
>TRBV19|TRBJ2-1|NA|TRBD2
TGTGCCACCGCTGGAAAAGCGGGAGTCTCTGGCAATGAGCAGTTCTTC
CATAGKAGVSGNEQFF
>TRBV5-6|TRBJ2-7|NA|NA
TGTGCCAGCTCTCCCGTGGGGGGGGCCGAGCAGTACTTC
CASSPVGGAEQYF
>TRBV6-1|TRBJ1-3|NA|NA
TGTGCCAGCAGCCAGCGGGGAGGCTCTGGAAACACCATATATTTT
CASSQRGGSGNTIYF
>TRBV2|TRBJ1-5|once|NA
TGTGCCAGCAGTGACGTCGATCAGCCCCAGCATTTT
CASSDVDQPQHF
>TRBV5-1|TRBJ1-3|NA|NA
TGCGCCAGCAGCTTAACGGGGTCTGAAATGAACACCATATATTTT
CASSLTGSEMNTIYF
>TRBV5-5|TRBJ2-4|NA|TRBD1
TGTGCCAGCAGCTCGGCAGGGGGCTCGGGAAACATTCAGTACTTC
CASSSAGGSGNIQYF
>TRBV27|TRBJ2-2|once|NA
TGTGCCAGCAGTACCTCGAGGGGTGGGAGGCGAACCGGGGAGCTGTTTTTT
CASSTSRGGRRTGELFF
>TRBV18|TRBJ2-3|few|TRBD2
TGTGCCAGCTCACCGACAGCGGGAGTTCGTAAAGATACGCAGTATTTT
CASSPTAGVRKDTQYF
>TRBV29-1|TRBJ2-7|NA|NA
TGCAGCGTTGTTTTCCGGGACAACTCCTACGAGCAGTACTTC
CSVVFRDNSYEQYF
>TRBV28|TRBJ2-7|NA|NA
TGTGCCAGCAGTCTCCGCTTGAGGGACGAGCAGTACTTC
CASSLRLRDEQYF
>TRBV4-1|TRBJ1-5|NA|NA
TGCGCCAGCAGCCAACCCTTCTTCAGGGGTAGCAATCAGCCCCAGCATTTT
CASSQPFFRGSNQPQHF
>TRBV7-2|TRBJ2-2|NA|TRBD2
TGTGCCAGCAGCTCGACTAGCGGGGGGGCCGGGGAGCTGTTTTTT
CASSSTSGGAGELFF
>TRBV9|TRBJ2-3|NA|TRBD2
TGTGCCAGCAGCGTAGGAGCGGGGGTAACAGATACGCAGTATTTT
CASSVGAGVTDTQYF
>TRBV18|TRBJ1-1|NA|NA
TGTGCCAGCTCACCCACAGGGACGGACACTGAAGCTTTCTTT
CASSPTGTDTEAFF
>TRBV25-1|TRBJ1-5|NA|TRBD1
TGTGCCAGCAGTCCCGGGACAGGGGTAGGCAATCAGCCCCAGCATTTT
CASSPGTGVGNQPQHF
>TRBV6-7|TRBJ1-4|NA|NA
TGTGCCAGCAGTTACGACAGCTGCGATGAAAAACTGTTTTTT
CASSYDSCDEKLFF
>TRBV30|TRBJ1-6|NA|NA
TGTGCCTGGAGTGCCTCTTCACCCCTCCACTTT
CAWSASSPLHF
>TRBV11-2|TRBJ1-2|NA|NA
TGTGCCAGCAGCCTCGGGACACGCTATGGCTACACCTTC
CASSLGTRYGYTF
>TRBV28|TRBJ2-5|NA|TRBD1
TGTGCCAGCAAACCCAGGGGGTCCGGAGAGACCCAGTACTTC
CASKPRGSGETQYF
>TRBV4-3|TRBJ2-4|NA|NA
TGCGCCAGCAGCCAAGATATGCAGGAACGCATTCAGTACTTC
CASSQDMQERIQYF
>TRBV20-1|TRBJ2-7|NA|NA
TGCAGTGCGGTACAGAGCTCCTCCCAATACTTC
CSAVQSSSQYF
>TRBV4-3|TRBJ2-3|NA|TRBD2
TGCGCCAGCAGCGAAGTACTAGCGGGAGCCGGAGATACGCAGTATTTT
CASSEVLAGAGDTQYF
>TRBV11-1|TRBJ2-7|NA|NA
TGTGCCAGCAGCTTATCACAGACCTACGAGCAGTACTTC
CASSLSQTYEQYF
>TRBV5-6|TRBJ2-1|NA|TRBD2
TGTGCCAGCAGCTTTCGACTAGCGGCCTACAATGAGCAGTTCTTC
CASSFRLAAYNEQFF
>TRBV12-5|TRBJ1-4|few|NA
TGTGCTAGTGGTTTGGTACAACAGGGAACTGAAAAACTGTTTTTT
CASGLVQQGTEKLFF